Listed below are T cell receptor beta chains from one sample, sequenced in a study of cytomegalovirus exposure and HLA in healthy donors. The data were produced by immunoSEQ multiplex PCR, yet TCRdb's version contains in-frame clones alone and is incomplete. The sample yields 110,000 or so clones, about four fifths seen once. Material for sequencing was PBMCs. The receptors here all came from a woman under 30 in good health and CMV-seronegative. Both conserved end residues are part of each CDR3. The order of the fields is J gene, D gene, V gene, clone size, CDR3 protein, CDR3 DNA. A D gene is named only where the DNA matches it firmly. Only some rows state a clone size, as once, few, many or a class for expanded clones.

j_call: TRBJ1-1; d_call: .; v_call: TRBV14; clone_size: .; cdr3_aa: CASSLELNTEAFF; cdr3_nt: TGTGCCAGCAGCTTAGAGCTGAACACTGAAGCTTTCTTT
j_call: TRBJ2-2; d_call: TRBD1; v_call: TRBV6-5; clone_size: .; cdr3_aa: CASNRQGPNTGELFF; cdr3_nt: TGTGCCAGCAACAGACAGGGGCCGAACACCGGGGAGCTGTTTTTT
j_call: TRBJ1-1; d_call: .; v_call: TRBV5-4; clone_size: .; cdr3_aa: CASSLAGRESEAFF; cdr3_nt: TGTGCCAGCAGCTTGGCGGGCAGGGAAAGTGAAGCTTTCTTT
j_call: TRBJ1-2; d_call: TRBD1; v_call: TRBV11-2; clone_size: .; cdr3_aa: CASSFDRGGGYTF; cdr3_nt: TGTGCCAGCAGCTTTGACAGGGGAGGCGGCTACACCTTC
j_call: TRBJ1-6; d_call: .; v_call: TRBV27; clone_size: .; cdr3_aa: CASSLNRANSPLHF; cdr3_nt: TGTGCCAGCAGTTTAAACAGGGCTAATTCACCCCTCCACTTT
j_call: TRBJ1-5; d_call: .; v_call: TRBV28; clone_size: .; cdr3_aa: CASRRSYSNQPQHF; cdr3_nt: TGTGCCAGCAGGAGGTCCTATAGCAATCAGCCCCAGCATTTT
j_call: TRBJ1-1; d_call: TRBD1; v_call: TRBV6-6; clone_size: .; cdr3_aa: CASSDRGSQNTEAFF; cdr3_nt: TGTGCCAGCAGTGACAGGGGAAGCCAGAACACTGAAGCTTTCTTT
j_call: TRBJ1-6; d_call: TRBD1; v_call: TRBV7-9; clone_size: .; cdr3_aa: CASSFESGTGGRPLHF; cdr3_nt: TGTGCCAGCAGCTTCGAGTCCGGGACAGGGGGCCGACCCCTCCACTTT
j_call: TRBJ2-3; d_call: TRBD1; v_call: TRBV14; clone_size: .; cdr3_aa: CASSQEGGKQYF; cdr3_nt: TGTGCCAGCAGCCAAGAAGGGGGCAAGCAGTATTTT
j_call: TRBJ1-5; d_call: .; v_call: TRBV5-1; clone_size: .; cdr3_aa: CASSTDGIFNQPQHF; cdr3_nt: TGCGCCAGCAGTACCGACGGGATTTTTAATCAGCCCCAGCATTTT
j_call: TRBJ2-3; d_call: .; v_call: TRBV7-2; clone_size: .; cdr3_aa: CASSLMGTEGQDTQYF; cdr3_nt: TGTGCCAGCAGCTTGATGGGGACGGAGGGGCAAGATACGCAGTATTTT
j_call: TRBJ2-1; d_call: .; v_call: TRBV14; clone_size: .; cdr3_aa: CASSRAGRNEQFF; cdr3_nt: TGTGCCAGCAGCCGGGCAGGGCGGAATGAGCAGTTCTTC
j_call: TRBJ1-1; d_call: .; v_call: TRBV19; clone_size: .; cdr3_aa: CASSIGLLITEAFF; cdr3_nt: TGTGCCAGTAGTATAGGTCTTCTTATCACTGAAGCTTTCTTT
j_call: TRBJ1-3; d_call: .; v_call: TRBV4-1; clone_size: .; cdr3_aa: CASSQSVSGFSGNTIYF; cdr3_nt: TGCGCCAGCAGCCAATCGGTATCTGGTTTTTCTGGAAACACCATATATTTT
j_call: TRBJ2-2; d_call: TRBD1; v_call: TRBV6-1; clone_size: once; cdr3_aa: CASSAGQGLGELFF; cdr3_nt: TGTGCCAGCAGTGCGGGACAGGGGCTCGGGGAGCTGTTTTTT
j_call: TRBJ1-2; d_call: .; v_call: TRBV9; clone_size: .; cdr3_aa: CASSVGGGGRGYTF; cdr3_nt: TGTGCCAGCAGCGTAGGGGGAGGAGGGAGGGGCTACACCTTC
j_call: TRBJ2-7; d_call: .; v_call: TRBV18; clone_size: .; cdr3_aa: CASSQSSSEQYF; cdr3_nt: TGTGCCAGCTCACAGAGTTCGAGCGAGCAGTACTTC
j_call: TRBJ2-5; d_call: .; v_call: TRBV5-1; clone_size: .; cdr3_aa: CASSLTNTRLEGTQYF; cdr3_nt: TGCGCCAGCAGCTTAACGAACACGAGACTAGAAGGGACCCAGTACTTC
j_call: TRBJ2-7; d_call: TRBD1; v_call: TRBV19; clone_size: once; cdr3_aa: CATGGQGISYEQYF; cdr3_nt: TGTGCCACAGGGGGACAGGGGATCTCCTACGAGCAGTACTTC
j_call: TRBJ2-2; d_call: .; v_call: TRBV11-2; clone_size: .; cdr3_aa: CASSRLGGHTGELFF; cdr3_nt: TGTGCCAGCAGCCGCCTCGGTGGGCACACCGGGGAGCTGTTTTTT
j_call: TRBJ2-5; d_call: .; v_call: TRBV2; clone_size: once; cdr3_aa: CASSEALARPSQETQYF; cdr3_nt: TGTGCCAGCAGTGAAGCGCTTGCTAGACCCTCCCAAGAGACCCAGTACTTC
j_call: TRBJ2-7; d_call: TRBD2; v_call: TRBV5-1; clone_size: .; cdr3_aa: CASSSGGGTSYEQYF; cdr3_nt: TGCGCCAGCAGCTCCGGGGGGGGAACCTCCTACGAGCAGTACTTC
j_call: TRBJ1-3; d_call: TRBD1; v_call: TRBV7-2; clone_size: once; cdr3_aa: CASGHDRGPGNTIYF; cdr3_nt: TGTGCCAGCGGTCACGACAGGGGGCCAGGAAACACCATATATTTT
j_call: TRBJ1-1; d_call: .; v_call: TRBV19; clone_size: .; cdr3_aa: CASSIWGGTEAFF; cdr3_nt: TGTGCCAGTAGTATATGGGGGGGCACTGAAGCTTTCTTT
j_call: TRBJ2-3; d_call: .; v_call: TRBV2; clone_size: .; cdr3_aa: CASSEGQGGGTDTQYF; cdr3_nt: TGTGCCAGCAGCGAAGGCCAGGGGGGAGGCACAGATACGCAGTATTTT
j_call: TRBJ1-2; d_call: .; v_call: TRBV7-2; clone_size: .; cdr3_aa: CASSATGLPSYYGYTF; cdr3_nt: TGTGCCAGCAGCGCAACAGGACTACCCTCATACTATGGCTACACCTTC
j_call: TRBJ1-1; d_call: .; v_call: TRBV5-4; clone_size: few; cdr3_aa: CASSYDRHTEAFF; cdr3_nt: TGTGCCAGCAGCTACGACAGGCACACTGAAGCTTTCTTT
j_call: TRBJ2-1; d_call: .; v_call: TRBV28; clone_size: .; cdr3_aa: CASSSYNEQFF; cdr3_nt: TGTGCCAGCAGTTCTTACAATGAGCAGTTCTTC
j_call: TRBJ1-5; d_call: TRBD1; v_call: TRBV7-2; clone_size: once; cdr3_aa: CASSIGQGGDSQHF; cdr3_nt: TGTGCCAGCAGCATCGGACAGGGGGGCGATAGCCAGCATTTT
j_call: TRBJ2-7; d_call: .; v_call: TRBV18; clone_size: .; cdr3_aa: CASSPSPGVEEQYF; cdr3_nt: TGTGCCAGCTCACCTTCCCCGGGAGTGGAAGAGCAGTACTTC
j_call: TRBJ2-2; d_call: TRBD1; v_call: TRBV4-2; clone_size: .; cdr3_aa: CASSPGTGGGTGELFF; cdr3_nt: TGTGCCAGCAGCCCGGGGACAGGCGGTGGCACCGGGGAGCTGTTTTTT
j_call: TRBJ1-5; d_call: TRBD1; v_call: TRBV6-1; clone_size: .; cdr3_aa: CASSGKGAQPQHF; cdr3_nt: TGTGCCAGCAGTGGAAAGGGGGCTCAGCCCCAGCATTTT
j_call: TRBJ1-1; d_call: TRBD1; v_call: TRBV28; clone_size: .; cdr3_aa: CASSLSQGVGTEAFF; cdr3_nt: TGTGCCAGCAGTTTAAGTCAGGGGGTCGGTACTGAAGCTTTCTTT
j_call: TRBJ2-2; d_call: TRBD1; v_call: TRBV5-6; clone_size: few; cdr3_aa: CASSPRTGRAGELFF; cdr3_nt: TGTGCCAGCAGCCCCCGGACAGGGCGGGCCGGGGAGCTGTTTTTT
j_call: TRBJ2-7; d_call: .; v_call: TRBV6-5; clone_size: few; cdr3_aa: CASSYRGYEQYF; cdr3_nt: TGTGCCAGCAGTTACCGCGGCTACGAGCAGTACTTC
j_call: TRBJ1-5; d_call: .; v_call: TRBV4-2; clone_size: .; cdr3_aa: CASSQEGTLQPQHF; cdr3_nt: TGTGCCAGCAGCCAAGAAGGGACACTGCAGCCCCAGCATTTT
j_call: TRBJ2-7; d_call: .; v_call: TRBV5-4; clone_size: .; cdr3_aa: CASSTNYEQYF; cdr3_nt: TGTGCCAGCAGCACAAACTACGAGCAGTACTTC
j_call: TRBJ1-2; d_call: .; v_call: TRBV10-3; clone_size: .; cdr3_aa: CAISEAGLRQSYGYTF; cdr3_nt: TGTGCCATCAGTGAGGCCGGCTTGAGACAGAGCTATGGCTACACCTTC
j_call: TRBJ2-7; d_call: TRBD2; v_call: TRBV27; clone_size: .; cdr3_aa: CASSIGTSGTYEQYF; cdr3_nt: TGTGCCAGCAGTATCGGGACTAGCGGGACCTACGAGCAGTACTTC
j_call: TRBJ1-1; d_call: .; v_call: TRBV11-3; clone_size: .; cdr3_aa: CASSNRRVVEAFF; cdr3_nt: TGTGCCAGCAGCAACCGCAGGGTAGTTGAAGCTTTCTTT
j_call: TRBJ2-3; d_call: TRBD2; v_call: TRBV2; clone_size: .; cdr3_aa: CASRRALGLAEDTQYF; cdr3_nt: TGTGCCAGCAGGAGAGCGTTGGGACTAGCGGAAGATACGCAGTATTTT
j_call: TRBJ2-5; d_call: TRBD1; v_call: TRBV9; clone_size: .; cdr3_aa: CASSAGGGQGAVETQYF; cdr3_nt: TGTGCCAGCAGCGCGGGAGGGGGACAGGGGGCGGTCGAGACCCAGTACTTC
j_call: TRBJ1-1; d_call: .; v_call: TRBV5-4; clone_size: .; cdr3_aa: CASSLDRAGTEAFF; cdr3_nt: TGTGCCAGCAGCTTGGACAGGGCAGGGACTGAAGCTTTCTTT
j_call: TRBJ1-2; d_call: .; v_call: TRBV25-1; clone_size: .; cdr3_aa: CASSGTIHYGYTF; cdr3_nt: TGTGCCAGCAGTGGGACAATTCACTATGGCTACACCTTC
j_call: TRBJ2-2; d_call: TRBD1; v_call: TRBV7-2; clone_size: .; cdr3_aa: CASSRGQGGTGELFF; cdr3_nt: TGTGCCAGCAGCCGGGGACAGGGCGGCACCGGGGAGCTGTTTTTT
j_call: TRBJ1-2; d_call: TRBD1; v_call: TRBV19; clone_size: once; cdr3_aa: CASSTPDRENGYTF; cdr3_nt: TGTGCCAGTAGTACCCCCGACAGGGAGAATGGCTACACCTTC
j_call: TRBJ1-2; d_call: TRBD1; v_call: TRBV6-6; clone_size: .; cdr3_aa: CASRAGQGGSGYTF; cdr3_nt: TGTGCCAGCAGAGCGGGACAGGGAGGCAGCGGCTACACCTTC
j_call: TRBJ1-2; d_call: TRBD1; v_call: TRBV19; clone_size: .; cdr3_aa: CASSSDRDINGYTF; cdr3_nt: TGTGCCAGTAGCTCGGACAGGGATATAAATGGCTACACCTTC
j_call: TRBJ1-1; d_call: .; v_call: TRBV4-3; clone_size: .; cdr3_aa: CASSQVVRGGTEAFF; cdr3_nt: TGCGCCAGCAGCCAAGTGGTAAGGGGGGGCACTGAAGCTTTCTTT